This T cell receptor (beta chain) was sequenced during a study of chemoradiotherapy in HPV16-positive cancers. Broader study findings: For HPV16-positive patients, expanding HPV-responsive T cells associated with longer recurrence-free survival. Candidate HPV-specific clones and E7-related TCR motifs grew in tumor during treatment.

Per the germline V gene, CDR1 is SGHRS and CDR2 is YFSETQ. This CDR3 contains 15 residues. The trim removed 5 bases at V and 0 bases at J, leaving 5 bases unmatched. In the case of this clone: Its antigen remains unidentified.

Libraries were prepared by immunoSEQ multiplex PCR; TCRdb keeps only in-frame clonotypes and omits some of them. Found here are about 22,000 clones, around 90% of them singletons; the top ten hold roughly a sixth. The sample was blood, taken from a patient who underwent chemoradiotherapy. The origin of this receptor is a human donor with HPV-associated anogenital cancer. The chain employs TRBV5-1 and TRBJ2-5; TRBD2 matches at 9 bases. CDR3: CASRFSGGNQETQYF. CDR3 in DNA: TGCGCCAGCAGGTTTAGCGGGGGTAACCAAGAGACCCAGTACTTC.